This T cell receptor beta chain derives from a study of OX40 agonist ivuxolimab in advanced cancers. Measured with immunoSEQ multiplex PCR; TCRdb has only the in-frame clones, and not every one. The sample yields some 94,000 clones, roughly 95% seen once. General study findings and limits: Expanded clones belonging to CD8+ T cells outnumbered, on average, those of CD4+. Also present in some nonresponders was a low level of normalized T-cell clonal expansion.

A note on this clone: Its specificity is unknown.

Germline CDR1 is MNHEY and CDR2 is SMNVEV (reference sequence). The CDR3 loop spans 14 amino acids. The origin of this receptor is an adult with an advanced solid tumor such as melanoma, head and neck, liver or kidney cancer. The material was CD4+ or CD8+ T cells sorted from blood, obtained in a trial of the OX40 agonist ivuxolimab. The genes are TRBV27 and TRBJ2-5; 9 bases align to TRBD1. The J call may be wrong; the DNA end is better matched by TRBJ2-7. This chain's CDR3 is CATSTGGASYEQYF. CDR3 bases: TGTGCCACTTCAACAGGGGGCGCGTCCTACGAGCAGTACTTC.